This T cell receptor (beta chain) was sequenced for a study of blood T cells in healthy people across ages. General study findings and limits: Researchers report that TCR beta diversity correlated strongly with naive T cell percentage.

Trimming removed 1 base from V and 3 bases from J; junction bases left unmatched: 2. Germline CDR1 SGHTA, CDR2 FQGNSA. CDR3 length: 15 residues. Alongside a J-beta primer mix, a sample-barcoded 5' primer served in a second PCR lasting 7 to 11 cycles. Every single cDNA molecule received a tag from a template-switch adaptor with 12 random nucleotides. MiXCR, run by TCRdb on the 5' RACE reads, gives a single entry per CDR3 protein. The profile shows nearly 800,000 distinct CDR3 sequences, around a quarter of them singletons. As to this clonotype: Its target is not known.

A further study also used this sample, focusing on T cells of mothers and their children. That investigation notes: cDNA was synthesized from all extracted RNA at roughly 1.6 ug per reaction. Sequencing got over 8.5 million TCR beta CDR3 reads from each mother and roughly 2.7 million from each child.

The TCR was taken from a boy between 10 and 17 years old in good health. What was sequenced was blood. The chain has TRBV7-2 and TRBJ2-3; 9 nucleotides match TRBD2. CDR3 in DNA: TGTGCCAGCAGCTTAGGCGGGAGGGTAACAGATACGCAGTATTTT. Translating gives CASSLGGRVTDTQYF.